Listed below are T cell receptor beta chains from one sample, sequenced in a study of T-cell reconstitution after alpha-beta-depleted transplantation in children. One entry per CDR3 protein results from TCRdb running MiXCR on the PCR reads. The data contain some 830,000 distinct CDR3 sequences, roughly 15% of them singletons. The sequences come from PBMCs, mostly from graft donor cells, collected 360 days after TCRalphabeta/CD19-depleted stem cell transplant. The receptor set was obtained from a male patient younger than 18 who had a stem cell transplant for acute lymphoblastic leukemia, so the T cells may come from the graft donor. CDR3s include the opening cysteine and the closing phenylalanine or tryptophan.

V gene	J gene	CDR3 protein
TRBV9	TRBJ2-1	CASRPPGARHDNEQFF
TRBV5-1	TRBJ2-2	CATQGISEQTGELFF
TRBV14	TRBJ2-7	CASSQGPGQGNF
TRBV20-1	TRBJ2-7	CSARDGGEGTYEQYF
TRBV29-1	-	CSVEESRGVSSYEQFF
TRBV20-1	TRBJ2-7	CSAREALSYEQYF
TRBV7-6	TRBJ2-5	CASSLGSVRPGETQYF
TRBV29-1	TRBJ2-7	CSVGRSTAENEQYF
TRBV4-1	TRBJ2-5	CASSSFFSGRETQYF
TRBV11-2	TRBJ2-1	CASSLTAVVSNEQFF
TRBV20-1	TRBJ2-5	CSASHRDQETQYF
TRBV21-1	TRBJ2-5	CASHPPERESLRAQYF
TRBV4-1	TRBJ2-7	CASSHGRGDEQYF
TRBV25-1	TRBJ2-6	CASSEFRLASSGANVLTF
TRBV7-6	TRBJ2-3	CASTKGTGTSGRRADTQYF
TRBV7-8	TRBJ2-5	CASSPRDTAETQYF
TRBV12-3/TRBV12-4	TRBJ2-3	CASSLLAGLADTQYF